Each of the 22 T cell receptor beta chains below was sequenced from the same sample in a study of T cells in Graves' hyperthyroidism and ophthalmopathy. Researchers amplified the TCR beta CDR3 regions from RNA transcripts. In the first-round RT-PCR of the TCR CDR3, the HTBI primer set was used. TCRdb used MiXCR to reprocess the multiplex PCR reads, holding one entry per CDR3 protein. The table shows 350,000 to 450,000 distinct CDR3 sequences, with over 11% occurring only once. Sample: blood. The receptors derive from a man in his fifties or sixties with Graves' ophthalmopathy.

This clonotype was seen many times. The V and J genes are TRBV20-1 and TRBJ2-1, with 7 nucleotides matching TRBD1. CDR1 and CDR2 (germline): DFQATT, SNEGSKA (reference sequence). The CDR3 extends over 16 amino acids. The V segment lost 5 bases and the J segment 4 bases; nucleotides outside the gene matches: 14. CDR3 region: CSAHQPGQKKYNEQFF. As DNA, the CDR3 is TGCAGTGCTCATCAGCCGGGACAGAAAAAATACAATGAGCAGTTCTTC.

The sample holds many counts of this clonotype. The chain uses TRBV11-2 and TRBJ2-1; perhaps TRBD2 as D (6 bases). Germline CDR1 SGHAT, CDR2 FQNNGV. The germline V and J ends were trimmed by 1 base and 2 bases, with 12 bases remaining between them. This CDR3 region has 16 residues. The CDR3 region has the DNA TGTGCCAGCAGCTTAGCTTCGGGAGTCCCCTACAATGAGCAGTTCTTC. This codes for CASSLASGVPYNEQFF.

This clonotype was observed at least ten times. The gene calls are TRBV6-2 or TRBV6-3 and TRBJ1-1; D is possibly TRBD1 (6 bases). CDR3 size: 15 residues. Trimming pared 4 bases from V and 8 bases from J, leaving 20 bases between. Per germline, CDR1 MNHEY and CDR2 SVGEGT. In DNA, the CDR3 is TGTGCCAGCAGTTCCCTCAGGGGTGGCAGGGCAGAAGCTTTCTTT. Translating it yields CASSSLRGGRAEAFF.

At least ten counts were recorded for this clonotype. This chain links TRBV12-3 or TRBV12-4 with TRBJ2-1; D possibly corresponds to TRBD1 (5 bases). The V end lost 4 bases, the J end lost 8 bases, and 9 bases lay between the germline ends. The CDR3 totals 12 residues. In DNA form, the CDR3 reads TGTGCCAGCAGTTCTACAGGCTATGAGCAGTTCTTC. This codes for CASSSTGYEQFF.

This clonotype was counted at least ten times. The gene calls are TRBV30 and TRBJ2-3; D not certain. The CDR3 runs 13 residues. Trimming pared 5 bases from V and 2 bases from J, leaving 11 bases between. CDR1 GTSNPN and CDR2 SVGIG come from the germline V gene (reference sequence). Here the CDR3 reads CAWELTFTDTQYF. DNA of the CDR3: TGTGCCTGGGAACTGACGTTCACAGATACGCAGTATTTT. Full variable domain (remainder filled in from reference TRBV30 and TRBJ2-3): SQTIHQWPATLVQPVGSPLSLECTVEGTSNPNLYWYRQAAGRGLQLLFYSVGIGQISSEVPQNLSASRPQDRQFILSSKKLLLSDSGFYLCAWELTFTDTQYFGPGTRLTVL.

This clonotype was seen at least ten times. This rearrangement joins TRBV28 to TRBJ2-1, with 10 bases aligning to TRBD2. Germline CDR1 and CDR2: MDHEN and SYDVKM. This CDR3 spans 17 amino acids. The junction had 5 bases not matched to a gene; V was cut back by 2 bases and J by 1 base. The CDR3 DNA reads TGTGCCAGCAGTTTACCGACTAGCGGGCCGTCCTACAATGAGCAGTTCTTC. Translation: CASSLPTSGPSYNEQFF.

Only a few counts were recorded for this clonotype. The V call is TRBV12-3 or TRBV12-4, the J call TRBJ1-2; no reliable D call. CDR3 size: 14 residues. Trimming took off 2 bases at V and 8 bases at J, with 15 bases between the two ends. The CDR3 nucleotides are TGTGCCAGCAGTTTAACTAATGGGGATAGGGGCTACACCTTC. This encodes CASSLTNGDRGYTF.

CDR3 nucleotides: TGTGCCACCAGTGATTCCGGGGAAGAGACCCAGTACTTC. Its protein is CATSDSGEETQYF. The chain recombines TRBV24-1 with TRBJ2-5, with D possibly being TRBD2 (5 bases). V lost 2 bases to trimming and J lost 3 bases, with 6 bases between them. The germline gives CDR1 KGHDR, CDR2 SFDVKD. There are 13 residues in the CDR3.

This clonotype was counted between two and nine times. This chain joins TRBV7-9 and TRBJ2-2; a possible D gene is TRBD2 (6 bases). Germline V CDR1 and CDR2: SEHNR, FQNEAQ (reference sequence). The CDR3 loop spans 14 amino acids. Trimming cost V 6 bases and J 4 bases, with 12 bases left between them. CDR3 sequence: CASRDQGLTGELFF. DNA for the CDR3: TGTGCCAGCAGAGATCAGGGACTCACCGGGGAGCTGTTTTTT.

This clonotype was seen a few times. The J gene is TRBJ2-4, the V gene TRBV11-2; 7 bases are shared with TRBD1. The junction had 7 bases not matched to a gene; V was cut back by 5 bases and J by 0 bases. There are 16 residues in the CDR3. The germline CDR1 and CDR2 sequences are SGHAT and FQNNGV. CDR3 loop: CASSPGTAVAKNIQYF. The CDR3 coding sequence is TGTGCCAGCAGCCCCGGGACAGCGGTAGCCAAAAACATTCAGTACTTC.

At least ten counts were recorded for this clonotype. The CDR3 region has the DNA TGCGCCAGCAGCCAAGTATCGGGGGCGGGGGATGAGCAGTTCTTC. It specifies CASSQVSGAGDEQFF. The chain has TRBV4-1 and TRBJ2-1; TRBD2 might be the D (7 bases). The V end lost 1 base, the J end lost 8 bases, and 15 bases lay between the germline ends. In germline, CDR1 is MGHRA, CDR2 YSYEKL. The CDR3 loop spans 15 amino acids.

The rearrangement joins TRBV19 to TRBJ2-4; TRBD1 might be the D (5 bases). The CDR3 is 16 amino acids. Germline CDR1 and CDR2: LNHDA and SQIVND (reference sequence). Trimming cost V 6 bases and J 0 bases, with 15 bases left between them. The CDR3 sequence: CASSPDRGLAKNIQYF. The CDR3 DNA follows: TGTGCCAGTAGCCCAGACAGAGGCCTAGCCAAAAACATTCAGTACTTC.

This clonotype has just a few counts. J is TRBJ2-7 and V is TRBV28, with unresolved D. Germline V CDR1 and CDR2: MDHEN, SYDVKM. The CDR3 contains 14 residues. Trimming took off 7 bases at V and 6 bases at J, with 19 bases between the two ends. Here the CDR3 reads CASIRTMALGEQYF. For the CDR3, the DNA is TGTGCCAGCATCCGGACGATGGCTCTGGGCGAGCAGTACTTC.

This clonotype was observed many times. This chain uses TRBV28 with TRBJ2-7; TRBD1 agrees at 9 bases. Germline V gene lookup returns CDR1 MDHEN and CDR2 SYDVKM. J was trimmed by 2 bases and V by 6 bases; bases with no gene match: 8. The CDR3 sequence is 15 residues long. The CDR3 region has the DNA TGTGCCAGCAGAAGAACAGGGGGCCCCACCTACGAGCAGTACTTC. As protein: CASRRTGGPTYEQYF.

This clonotype was detected only a few times. The chain couples TRBV12-3 or TRBV12-4 to TRBJ1-5; 7 bases line up with TRBD1. V lost 5 bases to trimming and J lost 2 bases; unmatched junction nucleotides: 3. The CDR3 loop spans 14 amino acids. Here the CDR3 reads CASSTGARNQPQHF. The CDR3, as DNA: TGTGCCAGCAGTACAGGGGCTCGCAATCAGCCCCAGCATTTT.

This clonotype was counted between two and nine times. J is TRBJ2-3 and V is TRBV27; 7 nucleotides line up with TRBD2. This CDR3 has 15 residues. The junction had 6 bases not matched to a gene; V was cut back by 6 bases and J by 0 bases. Germline lookup yields CDR1 MNHEY and CDR2 SMNVEV (reference sequence). CDR3 in amino acids: CASRPAGRSTDTQYF. In DNA form, the CDR3 reads TGTGCCAGCAGGCCAGCGGGACGGAGCACAGATACGCAGTATTTT.

This clonotype appeared a few times. The gene calls are TRBV7-9 and TRBJ2-2; D is undetermined. CDR1 and CDR2 from the germline V gene are SEHNR and FQNEAQ (reference sequence). Trimming removed 5 bases at V and 7 bases at J, with 5 bases between. The CDR3 sequence is 11 residues long. CDR3 protein: CASSHDGELFF. DNA for the CDR3: TGTGCCAGCAGCCACGACGGGGAGCTGTTTTTT.

This sequence joins TRBV4-1 and TRBJ2-7, with 14 positions matching TRBD2. Germline V gene lookup returns CDR1 MGHRA and CDR2 YSYEKL. The CDR3 is 18 residues long. V was pared by 4 bases and J by 0 bases, with 8 bases of the junction left unmatched. CDR3 in DNA: TGCGCCAGCAGCCCAGGACTAGCGGGAGGATTTAGCTCCTACGAGCAGTACTTC. This translates into CASSPGLAGGFSSYEQYF.

This clonotype came up many times. The CDR3 nucleotides are TGTGCCAGCAGCTTAGGCGGGACCCCGAACACTGAAGCTTTCTTT. Translating gives CASSLGGTPNTEAFF. This chain connects TRBV13 to TRBJ1-1; the D gene is possibly TRBD1 (5 bases). Germline lookup yields CDR1 PRHDT and CDR2 FYEKMQ (reference sequence). The CDR3 has 15 amino acids. V was cut by 0 bases and J by 1 base, with 9 bases left in between.

The chain is built from TRBV20-1 and TRBJ2-7, with TRBD1 identical over 9 bases. Germline V gene lookup returns CDR1 DFQATT and CDR2 SNEGSKA (reference sequence). This CDR3 is 14 amino acids long. V was pared by 2 bases and J by 6 bases, with 8 bases of the junction left unmatched. The CDR3 loop reads CSARRGTGSGEQYF. The CDR3 region has the DNA TGCAGTGCTAGACGGGGGACAGGGAGTGGCGAGCAGTACTTC.

This clonotype has just a few counts. The chain carries TRBV7-9 and TRBJ2-1, with a possible D match to TRBD2 (5 bases). The CDR3 is 14 amino acids. Germline CDR1 reads SEHNR; CDR2 reads FQNEAQ (reference sequence). V lost 6 bases to trimming and J lost 4 bases, with 13 bases between them. CDR3 region: CASSVPSRYNEQFF. CDR3 DNA: TGTGCCAGCAGTGTTCCTAGCCGGTACAATGAGCAGTTCTTC.

The table lists this clonotype with many counts. The chain links TRBV20-1 to TRBJ1-1, with D tentatively TRBD1 (5 bases). CDR3 length: 13 residues. Trimming removed 7 bases at V and 2 bases at J, with 14 bases between. CDR1 is DFQATT, CDR2 SNEGSKA, per germline (reference sequence). CDR3: CSGRQQPNTEAFF. The CDR3 DNA is TGCAGTGGGAGACAGCAACCTAACACTGAAGCTTTCTTT.